Detailed here is one TCR beta chain. Its antigen is as yet unknown. Sequencing was performed with immunoSEQ multiplex PCR; in TCRdb, only in-frame clones are kept and a portion is missing. This table has around 100,000 clones, 90% appearing once. The data are from a study of T cell responses to AZD1222 COVID-19 vaccine. Notes on the study in general: Baseline antibody screening turned up just six or seven seropositive AZD1222 recipients. The repertoires were collected only after the peak T cell response.

Germline CDR1 reads LNHDA; CDR2 reads SQIVND (reference sequence). The CDR3 consists of 14 residues. Trimming took off 6 bases at V and 1 base at J, with 12 bases between the two ends. The starting material was peripheral blood, obtained on day 0 of AZD1222 vaccination. The receptor's source is an adult in good health. The chain employs TRBV19 and TRBJ1-1; TRBD1 is a possible D gene (5 bases). This CDR3 reads CASSPGIGNTEAFF. The DNA of the CDR3 is TGTGCCAGTAGCCCAGGGATAGGGAACACTGAAGCTTTCTTT.